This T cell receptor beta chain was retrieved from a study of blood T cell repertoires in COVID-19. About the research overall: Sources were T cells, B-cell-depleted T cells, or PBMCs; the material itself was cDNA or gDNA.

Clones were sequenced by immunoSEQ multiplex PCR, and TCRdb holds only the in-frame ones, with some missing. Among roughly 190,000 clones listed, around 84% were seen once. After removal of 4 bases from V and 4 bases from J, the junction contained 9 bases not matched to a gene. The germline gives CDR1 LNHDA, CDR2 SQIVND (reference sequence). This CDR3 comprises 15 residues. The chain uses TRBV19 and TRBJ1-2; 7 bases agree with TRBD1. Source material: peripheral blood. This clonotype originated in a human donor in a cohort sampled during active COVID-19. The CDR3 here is CASSNSGGLGYGYTF. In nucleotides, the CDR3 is TGTGCCAGTAGTAACTCAGGGGGTCTCGGCTATGGCTACACCTTC.